Below are 10 T cell receptor beta chains sequenced from a single sample in a study of cytomegalovirus exposure and HLA in healthy donors. TCRdb's copy holds only in-frame clones and misses some; the assay was immunoSEQ multiplex PCR. The sample includes about 350,000 clones, roughly 87% of them seen just once. The specimen was PBMCs. All receptors come from a woman aged 25-40 years in good health and CMV-seropositive.

The CDR3 nucleotides read TGTGCCAGCAGCTTGGAGAGCAGGGCCTATGGCTACACCTTC. Its protein is CASSLESRAYGYTF. The chain employs TRBV5-8 and TRBJ1-2, with D perhaps matching TRBD1 (5 bases). The CDR3 loop spans 14 amino acids. The germline V gene encodes CDR1 SGHTS and CDR2 YDEGEE. Trimming pared 0 bases from V and 4 bases from J, leaving 10 bases between.

This clone occurred once. The CDR3 nucleotides are TGCGCCAGCAGCTTGGGCAGGGAAAGTGGTACTGAAGCTTTCTTT. As protein: CASSLGRESGTEAFF. The chain employs TRBV5-1 and TRBJ1-1; perhaps TRBD1 as D (5 bases). This CDR3 spans 15 amino acids. V was clipped by 0 bases and J by 5 bases, with 14 bases between them. CDR1 is SGHRS and CDR2 is YFSETQ in the germline V gene.

This sequence joins TRBV5-1 and TRBJ2-1; 14 nucleotides line up with TRBD2. The CDR3 sequence is 19 residues long. Germline V CDR1 and CDR2: SGHRS, YFSETQ. Losses at the gene ends were 3 bases for V and 4 bases for J; bases not matched to a gene: 12. The CDR3 here is CASSSPGTSGSSHYNEQFF. The CDR3 DNA reads TGCGCCAGCAGCTCACCCGGGACTAGCGGGAGTAGTCATTACAATGAGCAGTTCTTC.

As concerns this clone: The junction departs from germline at one end; a sequencing error may be responsible. The rearrangement links TRBV29-1 to TRBJ1-2; D possibly corresponds to TRBD1 (6 bases). The length of the CDR3 is 13 residues. Germline assignment: CDR1 SQVTM and CDR2 ANQGSEA. CDR3 nucleotides: TGCAGCGTGGAAGACAGGAAAAGATATGGCTACACCTTC. Translation gives CSVEDRKRYGYTF. Full variable domain (outside the CDR3, taken from reference TRBV29-1 and TRBJ1-2): SAVISQKPSRDICQRGTSLTIQCQVDSQVTMMFWYRQQPGQSLTLIATANQGSEATYESGFVIDKFPISRPNLTFSTLTVSNMSPEDSSIYLCSVEDRKRYGYTFGSGTRLTVV.

This clone was detected only once. The V and J genes are TRBV5-1 and TRBJ2-7, with 9 positions matching TRBD1. This CDR3 has 16 amino acids. With V trimmed by 0 bases and J by 5 bases, 9 bases remained unmatched. Germline V gene data show CDR1 as SGHRS and CDR2 as YFSETQ. Written as DNA, the CDR3 is TGCGCCAGCAGCTTGGGGGACAGGGAGCTAAGTCACGAGCAGTACTTC. Translating it yields CASSLGDRELSHEQYF.

CDR3 protein: CASSLVGRGRADTQYF. The CDR3 DNA sequence: TGTGCCAGCAGCTTAGTCGGGAGGGGTAGAGCGGATACGCAGTATTTT. The rearrangement joins TRBV7-2 to TRBJ2-3; 8 bases are a match to TRBD2. The germline gives CDR1 SGHTA, CDR2 FQGNSA. V was clipped by 1 base and J by 6 bases; unmatched bases: 9. The CDR3 length is 16 residues. The full variable domain, its missing parts supplied by reference TRBV7-2 and TRBJ2-3, is GAGVSQSPSNKVTEKGKDVELRCDPISGHTALYWYRQSLGQGLEFLIYFQGNSAPDKSGLPSDRFSAERTGGSVSTLTIQRTQQEDSAVYLCASSLVGRGRADTQYFGPGTRLTVL.

This chain connects TRBV2 to TRBJ2-3, with unresolved D. Germline V gene data show CDR1 as SNHLY and CDR2 as FYNNEI. The CDR3 loop spans 14 amino acids. V shed 6 bases and J shed 0 bases, with 10 bases lying between them. Here the CDR3 reads CASRNGPSTDTQYF. DNA of the CDR3: TGTGCCAGCAGGAATGGACCTAGCACAGATACGCAGTATTTT.

This chain uses TRBV7-9 with TRBJ2-2; D is unresolved. Germline V lookup: CDR1 SEHNR, CDR2 FQNEAQ (reference sequence). Trimming removed 7 bases at V and 3 bases at J, with 9 bases between. This CDR3 comprises 13 residues. CDR3 in amino acids: CASNPGYTGELFF. DNA for the CDR3: TGTGCCAGCAATCCCGGGTACACCGGGGAGCTGTTTTTT.

The CDR3 DNA reads as TGTGCCAGCAGTTTAGGGGAAACCTACGAGCAGTACTTC. Translated, it gives CASSLGETYEQYF. The rearrangement uses TRBV27 and TRBJ2-7; D is unclear. This CDR3 comprises 13 residues. The V end lost 2 bases, the J end lost 2 bases, and 7 bases lay between the germline ends. The germline CDR1 and CDR2 sequences are MNHEY and SMNVEV (reference sequence).

J is TRBJ2-1 and V is TRBV5-6; a possible D gene is TRBD1 (5 bases). The CDR3 covers 17 residues. CDR1 SGHDT and CDR2 YYEEEE come from the germline V gene. With 0 bases removed from V and 2 bases from J, the gap between germline ends came to 15 bases. CDR3 nucleotide sequence: TGTGCCAGCAGCTTGGGTCCCCCACAGGTCCCCTACAATGAGCAGTTCTTC. It codes for CASSLGPPQVPYNEQFF.